This T cell receptor beta chain stems from a study of blood T cell repertoires in COVID-19. Whole-study context: The origin of the acute and convalescent COVID-19 samples was the United States, Italy and Spain.

Those who participated ranged in age from roughly 18 to 95 years and resided in about two dozen US areas. The method was immunoSEQ multiplex PCR; TCRdb's version includes in-frame clones alone and lacks a portion of them. The table lists a few hundred thousand clones, around 82% of them singletons. V lost 6 bases and J 1 base, leaving 9 bases between the germline ends. The CDR3 has 13 residues. The clonotype comes from a man between 50 and 59 years old who had recovered from COVID-19. The chain links TRBV12-3 or TRBV12-4 to TRBJ1-1; TRBD1 is a possible D gene (6 bases). Sequenced input: PBMCs or T cells enriched from blood (not recorded which). The CDR3 spells CASRGHSNTEAFF. Here the CDR3 DNA reads TGTGCCAGCAGGGGACACTCGAACACTGAAGCTTTCTTT.